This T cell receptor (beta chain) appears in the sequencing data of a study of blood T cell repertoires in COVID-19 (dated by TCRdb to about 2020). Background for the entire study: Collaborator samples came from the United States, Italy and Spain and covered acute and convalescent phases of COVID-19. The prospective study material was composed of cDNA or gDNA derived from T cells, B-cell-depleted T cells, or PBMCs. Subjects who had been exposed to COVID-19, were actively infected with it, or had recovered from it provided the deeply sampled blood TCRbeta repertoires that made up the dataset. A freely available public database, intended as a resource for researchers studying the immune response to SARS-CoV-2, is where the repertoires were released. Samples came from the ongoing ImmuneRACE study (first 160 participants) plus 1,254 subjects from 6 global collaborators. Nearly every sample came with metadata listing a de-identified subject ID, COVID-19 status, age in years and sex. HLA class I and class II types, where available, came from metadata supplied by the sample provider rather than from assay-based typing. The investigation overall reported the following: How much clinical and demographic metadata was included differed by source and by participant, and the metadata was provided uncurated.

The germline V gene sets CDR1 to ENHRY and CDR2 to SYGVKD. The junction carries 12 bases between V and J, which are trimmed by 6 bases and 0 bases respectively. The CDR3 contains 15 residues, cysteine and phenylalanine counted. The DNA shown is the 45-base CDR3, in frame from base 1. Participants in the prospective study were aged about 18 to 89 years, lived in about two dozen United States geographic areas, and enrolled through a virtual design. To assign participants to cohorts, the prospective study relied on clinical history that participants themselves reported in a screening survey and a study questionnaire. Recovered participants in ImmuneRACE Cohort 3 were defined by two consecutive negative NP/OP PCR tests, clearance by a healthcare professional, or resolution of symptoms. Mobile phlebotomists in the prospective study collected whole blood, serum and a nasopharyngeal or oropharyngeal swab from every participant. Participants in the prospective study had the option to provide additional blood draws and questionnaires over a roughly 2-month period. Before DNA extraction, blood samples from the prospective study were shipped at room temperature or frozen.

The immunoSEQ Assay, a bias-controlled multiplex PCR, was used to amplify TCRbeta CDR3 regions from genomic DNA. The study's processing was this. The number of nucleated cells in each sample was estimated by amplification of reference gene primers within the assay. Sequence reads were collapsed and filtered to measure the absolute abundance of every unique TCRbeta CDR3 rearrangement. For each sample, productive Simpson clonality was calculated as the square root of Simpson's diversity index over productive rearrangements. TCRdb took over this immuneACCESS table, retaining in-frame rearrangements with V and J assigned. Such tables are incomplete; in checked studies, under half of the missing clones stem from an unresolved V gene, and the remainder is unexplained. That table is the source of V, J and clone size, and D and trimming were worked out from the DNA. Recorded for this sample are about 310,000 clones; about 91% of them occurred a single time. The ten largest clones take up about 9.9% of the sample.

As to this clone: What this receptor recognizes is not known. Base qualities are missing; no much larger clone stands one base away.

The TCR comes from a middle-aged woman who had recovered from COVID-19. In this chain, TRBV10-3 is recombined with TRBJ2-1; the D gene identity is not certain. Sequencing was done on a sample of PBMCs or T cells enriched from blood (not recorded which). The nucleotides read TGTGCCATCAGCAACCCTCCTAGCTCCTACAATGAGCAGTTCTTC. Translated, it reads CAISNPPSSYNEQFF.